Listed below are T cell receptor beta chains from one sample, sequenced in a study of shared clonotypes between healthy human individuals. Profiling relied on immunoSEQ multiplex PCR, and the TCRdb table lists in-frame clones only, not all of them. The sample lists about 2 million clones; about 95% were seen once. Sequenced: naive CD8+ T cells sorted from blood. The receptors derive from a man aged 18 to 35 in good health. CDR3s include the opening cysteine and the closing phenylalanine or tryptophan. The D gene is left open where the match is weak. Clone size is stated in some rows and not others, as once, few, many or a class when expanded.

d_call j_call clone_size v_call cdr3_nt cdr3_aa
TRBD1 TRBJ1-1 NA TRBV2 TGTGCCAGCAGTGAAGGACAGGGGGGCACTGAAGCTTTCTTT CASSEGQGGTEAFF
NA TRBJ2-5 NA TRBV25-1 TGTGCCAGCAGTGATTACGACCAAGAGACCCAGTACTTC CASSDYDQETQYF
NA TRBJ2-2 NA TRBV5-1 TGCGCCAGCAGCACTAACACCGGGGAGCTGTTTTTT CASSTNTGELFF
NA TRBJ2-7 NA TRBV5-4 TGTGCCAGCAGCATCTCCAGCTCCTACGAGCAGTACTTC CASSISSSYEQYF
NA TRBJ2-1 NA TRBV7-9 TGTGCCAGCAGCTTTCCGGTACCCGAAGACCTGAATGAGCAGTTCTTC CASSFPVPEDLNEQFF
NA TRBJ1-3 NA TRBV5-1 TGCGCCAGCAGTACCCCCATAATAGACAGTGGCGGTGGAAACACCATATATTTT CASSTPIIDSGGGNTIYF
TRBD2 TRBJ2-3 NA TRBV19 TGTGCCAGTAGTAAAACGGGAGGGGAAGATACGCAGTATTTT CASSKTGGEDTQYF
NA TRBJ1-2 NA TRBV19 TGTGCCAGTAGTATACCTGTCCGAGACTTACCCCTCCGCTATGGCTACACCTTC CASSIPVRDLPLRYGYTF
NA TRBJ1-1 NA TRBV11-2 TGTGCCAGCAGCCCTGGTGCGGGGCCTGAAGCTTTCTTT CASSPGAGPEAFF
TRBD2 TRBJ2-7 NA TRBV4-3 TGCGCCAGCAGCCAAGGGTTGCCGGGACTAGAAGGCTACGAGCAGTACTTC CASSQGLPGLEGYEQYF
TRBD2 TRBJ2-1 NA TRBV4-3 TGCGCCAGCAGCCAAGATTCGGGCGGGGGTTACAATGAGCAGTTCTTC CASSQDSGGGYNEQFF
NA TRBJ1-1 NA TRBV5-6 TGTGCCAGCAGCACTCCCTTTGCCAACACTGAAGCTTTCTTT CASSTPFANTEAFF
NA TRBJ1-1 once TRBV19 TGTGCCAGTAGTATTAGCGCGTTCTCGCACACTGAAGCTTTCTTT CASSISAFSHTEAFF
NA TRBJ2-7 NA TRBV11-2 TGTGCCAGCAGCTTAGCTGGGGAGCAGTACTTC CASSLAGEQYF
NA TRBJ2-7 NA TRBV29-1 TGCAGCGTTCTTTTCGAGGGTAGCTACGAGCAGTACTTC CSVLFEGSYEQYF